The 23 T cell receptor beta chains given below trace back to one sample, sequenced in a study of blood T cell repertoires in COVID-19. Clones were sequenced by immunoSEQ multiplex PCR, and TCRdb holds only the in-frame ones, with some missing. The sample yields tens of thousands of clones, almost 85% seen once. The sequencing sample was made of peripheral blood. These TCRs come from a man aged 50-59 years with active or convalescent COVID-19.

This chain joins TRBV23-1 and TRBJ2-3; 9 bases align to TRBD1. TRBV23-1 is flagged as an ORF with uncertain function. This CDR3 comprises 18 residues. With V trimmed by 4 bases and J by 2 bases, 13 bases remained unmatched. CDR3: CASSPGTGQTYHTDTQYF. CDR3 bases: TGCGCCAGCAGTCCAGGGACAGGGCAAACTTACCACACAGATACGCAGTATTTT.

This clone appeared a single time. The V and J genes are TRBV7-8 and TRBJ1-1; tentatively, D is TRBD1 (6 bases). CDR3 size: 14 residues. Trimming took off 6 bases at V and 0 bases at J, with 11 bases between the two ends. In germline, CDR1 is SGHVS, CDR2 FQNEAQ. This chain's CDR3 is CASRSGAVNTEAFF. As DNA, the CDR3 is TGTGCCAGCAGGTCAGGGGCCGTGAACACTGAAGCTTTCTTT.

This clone has only a few counts. The V and J genes are TRBV24-1 and TRBJ2-2; 8 positions agree with TRBD1. V lost 2 bases and J lost 6; bases outside the gene matches: 7. The CDR3 runs to 16 residues. CDR1 is KGHDR, CDR2 SFDVKD, per germline. CDR3 in amino acids: CATSDSLTGGAGELFF. Written as DNA, the CDR3 is TGTGCCACCAGTGATTCCCTTACAGGGGGTGCCGGGGAGCTGTTTTTT.

The chain is built from TRBV14 and TRBJ2-1; 10 bases agree with TRBD2. Germline V lookup: CDR1 SGHDN, CDR2 FVKESK. There are 15 residues in the CDR3. Germline trimming cut 5 bases from V and 10 bases from J; bases unmatched to any gene: 11. Here the CDR3 reads CASSEWLAGVGEQFF. CDR3 coding DNA: TGTGCCAGCAGCGAATGGCTAGCGGGGGTCGGCGAGCAGTTCTTC.

V usage is TRBV3-1 (or the pseudogene TRBV3-2) and J usage is TRBJ2-4; 8 bases match TRBD1. The V gene's germline CDR1 is LGHDT and CDR2 YNNKEL (reference sequence). CDR3 length: 15 amino acids. Trimming took 1 base from V and 4 from J; bases not matched to a gene: 3. The DNA of the CDR3 is TGTGCCAGCAGCCAAGCCGGGACAGGTAAAAACATTCAGTACTTC. It encodes CASSQAGTGKNIQYF.

The J gene is TRBJ1-5, the V gene TRBV5-5; TRBD1 agrees at 7 bases. Trimming removed 2 bases from V and 2 bases from J; junction bases left unmatched: 1. The germline V gene encodes CDR1 SGHKS and CDR2 YYEKEE (reference sequence). This CDR3 has 14 residues. CDR3 in amino acids: CASSFGTGNQPQHF. The CDR3 DNA sequence: TGTGCCAGCAGCTTCGGGACAGGCAATCAGCCCCAGCATTTT.

The chain links TRBV7-9 to TRBJ2-2, with TRBD1 matching over 11 bases. The CDR3 is 16 residues long. Germline trimming cut 6 bases from V and 5 bases from J; bases unmatched to any gene: 8. CDR1 and CDR2 (germline): SEHNR, FQNEAQ (reference sequence). CDR3 nucleotide sequence: TGTGCCAGCAGTGATCCCGGGACAGGGGGAACCGGGGAGCTGTTTTTT. Translation: CASSDPGTGGTGELFF. Filled out from reference TRBV7-9 and TRBJ2-2, the complete variable domain reads DTGVSQNPRHKITKRGQNVTFRCDPISEHNRLYWYRQTLGQGPEFLTYFQNEAQLEKSRLLSDRFSAERPKGSFSTLEIQRTEQGDSAMYLCASSDPGTGGTGELFFGEGSRLTVL.

V and J are TRBV7-9 and TRBJ1-1; no firm D call. Per the germline V gene, CDR1 is SEHNR and CDR2 is FQNEAQ (reference sequence). V was trimmed by 6 bases and J by 4 bases, leaving 12 bases between them. The CDR3 runs to 13 residues. CDR3 nucleotides: TGTGCCAGCAGAGGCGGGTCAACCACTGAAGCTTTCTTT. The encoded protein is CASRGGSTTEAFF. Variable domain in full (rest from reference TRBV7-9 and TRBJ1-1): DTGVSQNPRHKITKRGQNVTFRCDPISEHNRLYWYRQTLGQGPEFLTYFQNEAQLEKSRLLSDRFSAERPKGSFSTLEIQRTEQGDSAMYLCASRGGSTTEAFFGQGTRLTVV.

This rearrangement joins TRBV29-1 to TRBJ2-1; the match to TRBD1 covers 8 bases. Germline CDR1 reads SQVTM; CDR2 reads ANQGSEA. Trimming took 3 bases from V and 6 from J; bases not matched to a gene: 4. The CDR3 extends over 13 amino acids. The CDR3, as DNA: TGCAGCGTTGAGGACAGGGTCAGCAATGAGCAGTTCTTC. This codes for CSVEDRVSNEQFF.

The rearrangement links TRBV3-1 (or the pseudogene TRBV3-2) to TRBJ2-1; possible D gene TRBD1, 5 bases. CDR3 length: 15 amino acids. The germline V and J ends were trimmed by 6 bases and 5 bases, with 17 bases remaining between them. Germline lookup yields CDR1 LGHDT and CDR2 YNNKEL (reference sequence). The CDR3 spells CASSPDSNFNNEQFF. For the CDR3, the DNA is TGTGCCAGCAGTCCCGACAGCAACTTTAACAATGAGCAGTTCTTC.

This chain links TRBV6-6 with TRBJ1-1, with a possible D match to TRBD1 (6 bases). Germline V gene data show CDR1 as MNHNY and CDR2 as SVGAGI (reference sequence). The CDR3 is made up of 12 amino acids. V lost 8 bases and J 1 base, leaving 8 bases between the germline ends. CDR3 bases: TGTGCCAGCGAGGGACAGAACACTGAAGCTTTCTTT. The encoded protein is CASEGQNTEAFF.

The J gene is TRBJ2-3, the V gene TRBV13; 10 positions agree with TRBD1. Germline CDR1 is PRHDT and CDR2 is FYEKMQ (reference sequence). The CDR3 is 18 residues long. With V trimmed by 4 bases and J by 5 bases, 15 bases remained unmatched. For the CDR3, the DNA is TGTGCCAGCAGCTCGGGACCGACAGGGGGCACTACAAGAGATACGCAGTATTTT. Protein: CASSSGPTGGTTRDTQYF.

The chain carries TRBV6-1 and TRBJ1-3, with TRBD1 matching 8 bases. Germline values: CDR1 MNHNS, CDR2 SASEGT. The length of the CDR3 is 16 residues. The junction had 5 bases not matched to a gene; V was cut back by 4 bases and J by 0 bases. Written as DNA, the CDR3 is TGTGCCAGCAGTGGGGGACAGGTGATCTCTGGAAACACCATATATTTT. This encodes CASSGGQVISGNTIYF.

The chain couples TRBV6-5 to TRBJ1-2; weak D call: TRBD1 (6 bases). V was shortened by 6 bases and J by 8 bases, with 19 bases between the two germline ends. Germline assignment: CDR1 MNHEY and CDR2 SVGAGI. This CDR3 comprises 14 residues. The CDR3 protein is CASRGLRSQGGYTF. In nucleotides, the CDR3 is TGTGCCAGCAGGGGGCTGCGATCCCAGGGGGGCTACACCTTC.

The V call is TRBV2, the J call TRBJ1-4; unclear D gene. This CDR3 has 15 residues. Looked up from germline, CDR1 is SNHLY and CDR2 is FYNNEI. The V end was cut by 3 bases, the J end by 0 bases, with 8 bases between. CDR3 nucleotide sequence: TGTGCCAGCAGTGATCGGAGCTCAACTAATGAAAAACTGTTTTTT. Amino acid sequence: CASSDRSSTNEKLFF.

The genes are TRBV6-4 and TRBJ1-2; 8 bases align to TRBD1. The CDR3 is 14 amino acids. Germline V gene data show CDR1 as MRHNA and CDR2 as SNTAGT. Losses at the gene ends were 5 bases for V and 4 bases for J; bases not matched to a gene: 6. The CDR3 protein is CASSPDRGGYGYTF. The CDR3 bases are TGTGCCAGCAGTCCCGACAGGGGAGGCTATGGCTACACCTTC.

The V and J genes are TRBV6-4 and TRBJ1-4; D possibly corresponds to TRBD1 (6 bases). Germline-derived CDR1 and CDR2 are MRHNA and SNTAGT. CDR3 length: 14 amino acids. V lost 4 bases and J 5 bases, leaving 11 bases between the germline ends. CDR3 sequence (DNA): TGTGCCAGCAGTGTGGCAAGGGGGAATGAAAAACTGTTTTTT. As protein: CASSVARGNEKLFF.

This clone has only one observation. The V and J genes are TRBV4-3 and TRBJ2-5, with 8 bases that match TRBD2. V trimming: 3 bases; J trimming: 5 bases; junction bases outside the gene matches: 5. This CDR3 contains 14 residues. Per the germline V gene, CDR1 is LGHNA and CDR2 is YSLEER. CDR3 nucleotides: TGCGCCAGCAGCCACGGGGGGGCAGTCGAGACCCAGTACTTC. This encodes CASSHGGAVETQYF.

This clone appeared a single time. The chain has TRBV12-3 or TRBV12-4 and TRBJ1-6; D is unclear. The CDR3 is 13 amino acids. The V end was cut by 2 bases, the J end by 14 bases, with 13 bases between. Written as DNA, the CDR3 is TGTGCCAGCAGTTTATTAGACACCAGTTCCCTCCACTTT. This sequence encodes CASSLLDTSSLHF.

This sequence joins TRBV14 and TRBJ2-3; 8 nucleotides align to TRBD1. The CDR3 sequence is 14 residues long. The V and J ends lost 6 bases and 4 bases, in that order; junction bases with no gene match: 6. The germline V gene has CDR1 SGHDN and CDR2 FVKESK. Here the CDR3 reads CASRPTGEADTQYF. CDR3 bases: TGTGCCAGCAGACCGACAGGGGAAGCAGATACGCAGTATTTT.

The chain joins TRBV2 to TRBJ2-3, with D perhaps matching TRBD1 (5 bases). V gave up 8 bases and J gave up 2 bases, with 8 bases separating them. There are 12 residues in the CDR3. Germline V gene sequence: CDR1 SNHLY, CDR2 FYNNEI. CDR3 nucleotide sequence: TGTGCCAGCTTAGGGGACACAGATACGCAGTATTTT. This translates into CASLGDTDTQYF.

The chain is built from TRBV29-1 and TRBJ2-5; 11 bases agree with TRBD1. Per germline, CDR1 SQVTM and CDR2 ANQGSEA. This CDR3 is 15 amino acids long. J lost 4 bases, V lost 5 bases, and 9 bases had no gene match. CDR3 region: CSVSNPGQGVETQYF. For the CDR3, the DNA is TGCAGCGTTTCCAACCCGGGACAGGGGGTAGAGACCCAGTACTTC. The full variable domain, with the rest looked up from reference TRBV29-1 and TRBJ2-5, is SAVISQKPSRDICQRGTSLTIQCQVDSQVTMMFWYRQQPGQSLTLIATANQGSEATYESGFVIDKFPISRPNLTFSTLTVSNMSPEDSSIYLCSVSNPGQGVETQYFGPGTRLLVL.

The rearrangement joins TRBV4-1 to TRBJ2-1, with a weak D call TRBD2 (5 bases). Trimming pared 1 base from V and 0 bases from J, leaving 13 bases between. Germline CDR1 and CDR2: MGHRA and YSYEKL. The CDR3 covers 17 residues. The CDR3 nucleotides read TGCGCCAGCAGCCAAGTGGACTTGGGGTTCTCCTACAATGAGCAGTTCTTC. This translates into CASSQVDLGFSYNEQFF.